A selection of T cell receptor beta chains follows, all from one sample in a study of blood T cells in healthy people across ages. From the 5' RACE reads, TCRdb called clonotypes with MiXCR, one entry per CDR3 protein. This sample has approximately 690,000 distinct CDR3 sequences, with 40% to 45% found just once. Sequencing was performed on blood. The receptor set was obtained from an elderly man in good health. The CDR3 runs from the conserved cysteine through the conserved F or W. D genes are given only for firm matches. For some rows the clone size is stated as once, few or many, or as a class when expanded; others skip it.

clone_size	d_call	v_call	j_call	cdr3_length	cdr3_aa	cdr3_nt
few	NA	TRBV4-2	TRBJ2-7	14	CASSQERNSYEQYF	TGTGCCAGCAGCCAGGAGCGGAACTCCTACGAGCAGTACTTC
many	NA	TRBV25-1	TRBJ2-6	16	CASSPQGGSGANVLTF	TGTGCCAGCAGCCCACAGGGTGGGTCTGGGGCCAACGTCCTGACTTTC
NA	NA	TRBV20-1	TRBJ2-3	14	CSARPWSPTDTQYF	TGCAGTGCTAGACCGTGGTCGCCCACAGATACGCAGTATTTT
few	TRBD2	TRBV28	TRBJ2-5	12	CASNFGGGTQYF	TGTGCCAGCAATTTCGGGGGGGGGACCCAGTACTTC
many	TRBD1	TRBV29-1	TRBJ2-3	13	CSALTGGTDTQYF	TGCAGCGCCCTGACAGGGGGCACAGATACGCAGTATTTT
few	NA	TRBV7-2	TRBJ2-1	12	CASSLGQLGGFF	TGTGCCAGCAGCTTAGGACAGCTTGGTGGGTTCTTC
NA	NA	TRBV9	TRBJ1-4	15	CASSVGGQANEKLFF	TGTGCCAGCAGCGTAGGGGGTCAAGCTAATGAAAAACTGTTTTTT
few	NA	TRBV24-1	TRBJ2-1	13	CATSDNSYNEQFF	TGTGCCACCAGCGATAACTCCTACAATGAGCAGTTCTTC
NA	NA	TRBV7-2	TRBJ2-6	15	CASSLRGYGANVLTF	TGTGCCAGCAGCCTGAGGGGTTATGGGGCCAACGTCCTGACTTTC
NA	NA	TRBV28	TRBJ1-5	12	CASRQAPQPQHF	TGTGCCAGCCGACAGGCCCCCCAGCCCCAGCATTTT
many	NA	TRBV4-2	TRBJ2-5	15	CASSQDGRKQETQYF	TGTGCCAGCAGCCAAGATGGTCGGAAACAAGAGACCCAGTACTTC
NA	NA	TRBV6-6	TRBJ2-7	14	CASSPSGVTYEQYF	TGTGCCAGCAGCCCTTCGGGCGTAACCTACGAGCAGTACTTC
few	TRBD1	TRBV28	TRBJ1-5	13	CASSGTANQPQHF	TGTGCCAGCAGTGGGACAGCCAATCAGCCCCAGCATTTT
NA	NA	TRBV7-2	TRBJ2-1	13	CASSSSQYNEQFF	TGTGCCAGCAGCTCCTCCCAATACAATGAGCAGTTCTTC
NA	TRBD2	TRBV6-5	TRBJ2-2	16	CASSLSGTSNTGELFF	TGTGCCAGCAGTCTTTCCGGGACTAGCAACACCGGGGAGCTGTTTTTT
NA	NA	TRBV7-9	TRBJ2-2	16	CASSSPLGANTGELFF	TGTGCCAGCAGCTCCCCGTTGGGGGCGAACACCGGGGAGCTGTTTTTT
many	NA	TRBV20-1	TRBJ2-4	16	CSAEKQGVESKNIQYF	TGCAGTGCCGAAAAGCAGGGAGTAGAGTCCAAAAACATTCAGTACTTC
few	NA	TRBV6-2/TRBV6-3	TRBJ2-7	15	CASSAPGLSFKEQYF	TGTGCCAGCAGTGCACCGGGACTTTCGTTTAAGGAGCAGTACTTC
NA	TRBD2	TRBV2	TRBJ2-3	16	CASSLSGGRATDTQYF	TGTGCCAGCAGTTTAAGCGGGGGGCGAGCCACAGATACGCAGTATTTT
NA	NA	TRBV7-2	TRBJ2-5	12	CASSFVWETQYF	TGTGCCAGCAGCTTTGTCTGGGAGACCCAGTACTTC
NA	NA	TRBV3-1	TRBJ1-4	12	CASSPPNEKLFF	TGTGCCAGCAGCCCTCCGAATGAAAAACTGTTTTTT
NA	TRBD2	TRBV20-1	TRBJ2-7	15	CSARPHSGRGGEQYF	TGCAGTGCTAGGCCCCACAGCGGGAGGGGGGGTGAGCAGTACTTC
few	NA	TRBV29-1	TRBJ1-2	12	CSVRDVNYGYTF	TGCAGCGTTCGTGACGTCAACTATGGCTACACCTTC
few	NA	TRBV4-1	TRBJ2-3	13	CASSQDQGDTQYF	TGCGCCAGCAGCCAAGATCAGGGGGATACGCAGTATTTT
NA	NA	TRBV20-1	TRBJ1-2	13	CSANGPTNCGYTF	TGCAGTGCAAACGGCCCGACTAACTGTGGCTACACCTTC
NA	TRBD1	TRBV11-2	TRBJ2-3	16	CASSLGGTGTTDTQYF	TGTGCCAGCAGCTTAGGCGGGACAGGGACCACAGATACGCAGTATTTT
once	NA	TRBV20-1	TRBJ2-1	15	CSARTDTGHFDEQFF	TGCAGTGCTAGGACCGATACAGGGCATTTTGATGAGCAGTTCTTC
few	NA	TRBV20-1	TRBJ2-2	12	CSARGNTGELFF	TGCAGTGCTAGGGGAAACACCGGGGAGCTGTTTTTT
NA	NA	TRBV12-3/TRBV12-4	TRBJ2-5	13	CASSTVQKETQYF	TGTGCCAGCAGTACGGTCCAGAAGGAGACCCAGTACTTC
NA	NA	TRBV20-1	TRBJ2-3	10	CRGRGDTQYF	TGCAGGGGAAGAGGAGATACGCAGTATTTT